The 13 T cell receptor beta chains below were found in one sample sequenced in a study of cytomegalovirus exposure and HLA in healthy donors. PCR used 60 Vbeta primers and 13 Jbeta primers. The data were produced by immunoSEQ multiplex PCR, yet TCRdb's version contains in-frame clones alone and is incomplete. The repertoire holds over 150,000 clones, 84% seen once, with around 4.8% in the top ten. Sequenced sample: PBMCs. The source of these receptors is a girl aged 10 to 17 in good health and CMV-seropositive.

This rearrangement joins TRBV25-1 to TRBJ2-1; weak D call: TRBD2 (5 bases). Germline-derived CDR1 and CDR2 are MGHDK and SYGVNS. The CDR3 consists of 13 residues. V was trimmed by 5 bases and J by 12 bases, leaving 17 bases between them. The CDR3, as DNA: TGTGCCAGCAGTTATGATGCCCGGGGTACGCAGTTCTTC. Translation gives CASSYDARGTQFF.

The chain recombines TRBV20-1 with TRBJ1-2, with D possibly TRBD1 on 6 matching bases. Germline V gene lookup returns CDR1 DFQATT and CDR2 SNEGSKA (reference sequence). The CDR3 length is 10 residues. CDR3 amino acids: CSVLGGGYTF. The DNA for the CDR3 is TGCAGCGTGCTAGGGGGTGGCTACACCTTC.

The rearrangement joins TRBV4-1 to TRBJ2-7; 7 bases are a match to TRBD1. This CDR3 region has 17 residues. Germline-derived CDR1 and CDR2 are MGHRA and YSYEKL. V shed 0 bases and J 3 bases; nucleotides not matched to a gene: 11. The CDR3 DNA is TGCGCCAGCAGCCAAGAACCAGCGACAGGGCGCCGCTACGAGCAGTACTTC. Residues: CASSQEPATGRRYEQYF.

Here the CDR3 reads CASSFLGVTEAFF. CDR3 DNA: TGTGCCAGCAGCTTTCTCGGGGTCACTGAAGCTTTCTTT. The V call is TRBV7-3, the J call TRBJ1-1, with D unclear. V dropped 3 bases and J dropped 4 bases, with 9 bases sitting between them. CDR1 and CDR2 from the germline V gene are SGHTA and FQGTGA. The CDR3 totals 13 residues.

The CDR3 DNA follows: TGTGCCAGCAGACACACCCCCGGACAGGGACTAAAAGAGCAGTACTTC. This gives the protein CASRHTPGQGLKEQYF. The chain employs TRBV5-4 and TRBJ2-7, with TRBD1 as a possible D gene (8 bases). CDR1 SGHNT and CDR2 YYREEE come from the germline V gene (reference sequence). This CDR3 region has 16 residues. V was pared by 5 bases and J by 7 bases, with 25 bases between.

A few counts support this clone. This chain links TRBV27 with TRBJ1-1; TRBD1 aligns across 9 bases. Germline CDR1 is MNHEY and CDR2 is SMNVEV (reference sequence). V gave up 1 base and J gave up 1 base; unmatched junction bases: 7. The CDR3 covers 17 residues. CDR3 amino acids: CASSLLGQGWGNTEAFF. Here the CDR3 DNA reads TGTGCCAGCAGTTTATTGGGACAGGGATGGGGGAACACTGAAGCTTTCTTT.

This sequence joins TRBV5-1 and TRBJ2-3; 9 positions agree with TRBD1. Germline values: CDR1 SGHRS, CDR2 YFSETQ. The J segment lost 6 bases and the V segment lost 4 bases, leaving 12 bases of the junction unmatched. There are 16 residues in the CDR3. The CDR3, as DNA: TGCGCCAGCAGCCTCAATTTACAGGGGGCAGGGGATACGCAGTATTTT. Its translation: CASSLNLQGAGDTQYF.

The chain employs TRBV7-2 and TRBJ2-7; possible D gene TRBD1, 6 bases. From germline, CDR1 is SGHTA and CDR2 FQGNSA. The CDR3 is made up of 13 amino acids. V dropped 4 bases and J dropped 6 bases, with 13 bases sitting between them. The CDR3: CASSSGQPSEQYF. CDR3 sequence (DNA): TGTGCCAGCAGCTCCGGACAGCCTTCCGAGCAGTACTTC. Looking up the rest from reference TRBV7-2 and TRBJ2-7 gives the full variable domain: GAGVSQSPSNKVTEKGKDVELRCDPISGHTALYWYRQSLGQGLEFLIYFQGNSAPDKSGLPSDRFSAERTGGSVSTLTIQRTQQEDSAVYLCASSSGQPSEQYFGPGTRLTVT.

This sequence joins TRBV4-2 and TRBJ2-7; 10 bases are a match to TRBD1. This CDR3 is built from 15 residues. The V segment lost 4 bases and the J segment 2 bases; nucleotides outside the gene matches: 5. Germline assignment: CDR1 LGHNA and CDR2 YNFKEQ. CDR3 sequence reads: CASSPGTGEAYEQYF. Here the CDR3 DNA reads TGTGCCAGCAGCCCCGGGACAGGGGAGGCCTACGAGCAGTACTTC.

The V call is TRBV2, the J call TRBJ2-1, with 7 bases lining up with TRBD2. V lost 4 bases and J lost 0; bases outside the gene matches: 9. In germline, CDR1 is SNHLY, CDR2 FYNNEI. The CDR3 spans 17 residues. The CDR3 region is CASSGGGSGDSYNEQFF. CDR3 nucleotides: TGTGCCAGCAGTGGTGGTGGGAGCGGGGACTCCTACAATGAGCAGTTCTTC.

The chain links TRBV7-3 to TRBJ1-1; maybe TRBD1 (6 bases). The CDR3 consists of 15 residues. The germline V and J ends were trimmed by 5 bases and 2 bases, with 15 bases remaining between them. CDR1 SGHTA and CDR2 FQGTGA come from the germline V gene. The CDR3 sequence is CASSPTGTPNTEAFF. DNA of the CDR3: TGTGCCAGCAGCCCCACCGGGACACCAAACACTGAAGCTTTCTTT.

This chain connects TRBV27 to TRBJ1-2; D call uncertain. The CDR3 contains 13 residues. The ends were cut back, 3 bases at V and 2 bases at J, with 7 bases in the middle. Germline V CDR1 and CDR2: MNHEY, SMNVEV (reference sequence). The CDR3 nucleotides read TGTGCCAGCAGTTTCGCAGAAAACTATGGCTACACCTTC. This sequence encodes CASSFAENYGYTF.

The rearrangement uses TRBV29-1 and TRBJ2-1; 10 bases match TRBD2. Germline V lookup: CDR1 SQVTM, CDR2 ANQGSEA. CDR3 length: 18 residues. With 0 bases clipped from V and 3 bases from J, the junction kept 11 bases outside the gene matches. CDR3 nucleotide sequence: TGCAGCGTTGAAGATCCCTGGGGTAGCGGGGGGAGCTACAATGAGCAGTTCTTC. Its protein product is CSVEDPWGSGGSYNEQFF.